The source of this T cell receptor beta chain is a study of graft-versus-host responses after intestinal transplantation. The study, taken as a whole, reports: Researchers found peak circulating GvH clone levels linked to early post-transplant HvG declines.

Clones were sequenced by immunoSEQ multiplex PCR, and TCRdb holds only the in-frame ones, with some missing. The sample records around 100,000 clones, about 88% being singletons. The CDR3 spans 14 residues. Germline loops: CDR1 SGHRS, CDR2 YFSETQ. Trimming at V came to 1 base and at J to 7 bases, leaving 2 bases not matched to a gene. In this sample, this clone turned up a few times. What it recognizes is unknown. Additional DNA sequences in this sample encode the identical CDR3. The source was unstimulated CD4+ T cells sorted from spleen or lymph node cells, collected before transplant. The chain couples TRBV5-1 to TRBJ1-6, with TRBD1 matching 7 bases. The TCR comes from a human donor who was the organ donor for an intestinal transplant. CDR3 in DNA: TGCGCCAGCAGCTTGACAGGGGACAATTCACCCCTCCACTTT. Encoded protein: CASSLTGDNSPLHF.